The rows below give T cell receptor beta chains drawn from one sample of a study of CD8 T cells in Susac syndrome. TCRdb ran MiXCR on the immunoSEQ multiplex PCR reads and lists one entry per CDR3 protein. The sample lists some 200,000 distinct CDR3 sequences, approximately 96% occurring once. The sample taken for sequencing was CD4+ T cells from PBMCs. These TCRs come from a human donor with Susac syndrome. CDR3s include the opening cysteine and the closing phenylalanine or tryptophan. Each record gives: clone size, D gene, J gene, V gene, CDR3 protein, CDR3 DNA. D genes are given only for firm matches. Size values are once, few and many counts, or a class for expanded clones, and some rows have none.

abundance: -; d_gene: TRBD1; j_gene: TRBJ1-2; v_gene: TRBV10-3; CDR3aa: CAISPGTGDGYTF; CDR3nt: TGTGCCATCAGTCCCGGGACAGGGGACGGCTACACCTTC
abundance: -; d_gene: TRBD1; j_gene: TRBJ2-5; v_gene: TRBV9; CDR3aa: CASSVAGLAGGQETQYF; CDR3nt: TGTGCCAGCAGCGTAGCTGGGTTAGCAGGGGGCCAAGAGACCCAGTACTTC
abundance: -; d_gene: -; j_gene: TRBJ2-7; v_gene: TRBV2; CDR3aa: CASRDPGPYSYEQYF; CDR3nt: TGTGCCAGCAGGGACCCGGGACCTTACTCCTACGAGCAGTACTTC
abundance: -; d_gene: -; j_gene: TRBJ2-2; v_gene: TRBV6-2/TRBV6-3; CDR3aa: CASRLLGTGELFF; CDR3nt: TGTGCCAGCCGACTTTTGGGGACCGGGGAGCTGTTTTTT
abundance: -; d_gene: -; j_gene: TRBJ1-5; v_gene: TRBV18; CDR3aa: CASSPEGNSNQPQHF; CDR3nt: TGTGCCAGCTCACCCGAGGGAAATAGCAATCAGCCCCAGCATTTT
abundance: -; d_gene: -; j_gene: TRBJ1-1; v_gene: TRBV18; CDR3aa: CASSLGGLLNTEAFF; CDR3nt: TGTGCCAGCTCACTTGGGGGGTTGTTGAACACTGAAGCTTTCTTT
abundance: -; d_gene: -; j_gene: TRBJ1-6; v_gene: TRBV27; CDR3aa: CASSRAVDSPLHF; CDR3nt: TGTGCCAGCAGCCGAGCAGTGGATTCACCCCTCCACTTT
abundance: -; d_gene: -; j_gene: TRBJ2-1; v_gene: TRBV3-1; CDR3aa: CASSPEGPFSSYNEQFF; CDR3nt: TGTGCCAGCAGCCCAGAGGGCCCATTTAGCTCCTACAATGAGCAGTTCTTC
abundance: -; d_gene: TRBD1; j_gene: TRBJ2-1; v_gene: TRBV20-1; CDR3aa: CSARDRVGIYNEQFF; CDR3nt: TGCAGTGCTAGGGACAGGGTAGGGATTTACAATGAGCAGTTCTTC
abundance: once; d_gene: -; j_gene: TRBJ1-5; v_gene: TRBV30; CDR3aa: CAWSSVEVNQPQHF; CDR3nt: TGTGCCTGGAGTTCCGTGGAGGTCAATCAGCCCCAGCATTTT
abundance: -; d_gene: -; j_gene: TRBJ2-2; v_gene: TRBV6-1; CDR3aa: CASSLQAGELFF; CDR3nt: TGTGCCAGCAGTCTTCAGGCCGGGGAGCTGTTTTTT
abundance: -; d_gene: -; j_gene: TRBJ2-7; v_gene: TRBV29-1; CDR3aa: CSVAIRAPYEQYF; CDR3nt: TGCAGCGTTGCAATCCGGGCCCCCTACGAGCAGTACTTC
abundance: -; d_gene: -; j_gene: TRBJ1-2; v_gene: TRBV9; CDR3aa: CASSAPGPIRRGYTF; CDR3nt: TGTGCCAGCAGCGCTCCGGGGCCGATAAGGCGTGGCTACACCTTC
abundance: -; d_gene: -; j_gene: TRBJ2-1; v_gene: TRBV24-1; CDR3aa: CATSDTGREEQFF; CDR3nt: TGTGCCACCAGTGACACAGGGAGGGAGGAGCAGTTCTTC
abundance: -; d_gene: -; j_gene: TRBJ1-1; v_gene: TRBV30; CDR3aa: CAWRRGAITEAFF; CDR3nt: TGTGCCTGGAGACGGGGGGCCATCACTGAAGCTTTCTTT
abundance: -; d_gene: TRBD2; j_gene: TRBJ2-1; v_gene: TRBV7-3; CDR3aa: CASSSQSGGPYNEQFF; CDR3nt: TGTGCCAGCAGCTCACAGAGCGGGGGTCCATACAATGAGCAGTTCTTC
abundance: -; d_gene: -; j_gene: TRBJ1-4; v_gene: TRBV25-1; CDR3aa: CASSERLRDGTLFF; CDR3nt: TGTGCCAGCAGTGAGCGTCTCAGGGACGGTACACTGTTTTTT
abundance: -; d_gene: -; j_gene: TRBJ1-2; v_gene: TRBV29-1; CDR3aa: CSVSSGYTF; CDR3nt: TGCAGCGTGTCGTCTGGCTACACCTTC
abundance: -; d_gene: TRBD2; j_gene: TRBJ2-3; v_gene: TRBV5-4; CDR3aa: CASSFGAGGPDTQYF; CDR3nt: TGTGCCAGCAGCTTTGGAGCGGGGGGACCAGATACGCAGTATTTT
abundance: -; d_gene: -; j_gene: TRBJ1-2; v_gene: TRBV6-5; CDR3aa: CASRTTGNYGYTF; CDR3nt: TGTGCCAGCAGGACGACAGGAAACTATGGCTACACCTTC
abundance: -; d_gene: TRBD2; j_gene: TRBJ2-1; v_gene: TRBV5-1; CDR3aa: CASSPRSGGLYNEQFF; CDR3nt: TGCGCCAGCAGCCCCCGAAGCGGGGGGCTCTACAATGAGCAGTTCTTC
abundance: once; d_gene: -; j_gene: TRBJ1-2; v_gene: TRBV9; CDR3aa: CASSVETAFYGYTF; CDR3nt: TGTGCCAGCAGCGTAGAGACAGCTTTCTATGGCTACACCTTC
abundance: -; d_gene: TRBD2; j_gene: TRBJ2-2; v_gene: TRBV9; CDR3aa: CASSGTSGGAGTGELFF; CDR3nt: TGTGCCAGCAGCGGGACTAGCGGGGGGGCGGGTACCGGGGAGCTGTTTTTT
abundance: -; d_gene: TRBD2; j_gene: TRBJ2-7; v_gene: TRBV10-3; CDR3aa: CAISARGDEQYF; CDR3nt: TGTGCCATCAGTGCCCGGGGGGACGAGCAGTACTTC
abundance: -; d_gene: -; j_gene: TRBJ2-5; v_gene: TRBV9; CDR3aa: CASSVAQGSETQYF; CDR3nt: TGTGCCAGCAGCGTAGCGCAGGGTTCGGAGACCCAGTACTTC
abundance: -; d_gene: -; j_gene: TRBJ1-4; v_gene: TRBV7-2; CDR3aa: CASSFPDEKLFF; CDR3nt: TGTGCCAGCAGCTTCCCCGACGAAAAACTGTTTTTT
abundance: -; d_gene: -; j_gene: TRBJ1-1; v_gene: TRBV5-1; CDR3aa: CASTREGGSYEAFF; CDR3nt: TGCGCCAGCACCCGTGAAGGCGGGTCGTATGAAGCTTTCTTT
abundance: -; d_gene: -; j_gene: TRBJ1-1; v_gene: TRBV29-1; CDR3aa: CSVVIRGNTEAFF; CDR3nt: TGCAGCGTTGTGATTAGGGGGAACACTGAAGCTTTCTTT
abundance: -; d_gene: TRBD1; j_gene: TRBJ2-3; v_gene: TRBV15; CDR3aa: CATSTDRDGVDTQYF; CDR3nt: TGTGCCACCAGCACAGACAGGGATGGAGTAGATACGCAGTATTTT
abundance: -; d_gene: -; j_gene: TRBJ1-3; v_gene: TRBV7-2; CDR3aa: CASSGTGGLGNTIYF; CDR3nt: TGTGCCAGCAGCGGTACGGGGGGCCTTGGAAACACCATATATTTT
abundance: -; d_gene: -; j_gene: TRBJ2-5; v_gene: TRBV10-2; CDR3aa: CASSGTSETQYF; CDR3nt: TGCGCCAGCAGTGGAACCTCTGAGACCCAGTACTTC
abundance: -; d_gene: -; j_gene: TRBJ1-1; v_gene: TRBV29-1; CDR3aa: CSVRPTQGPTEAFF; CDR3nt: TGCAGCGTCCGCCCCACCCAGGGACCCACTGAAGCTTTCTTT
abundance: -; d_gene: TRBD1; j_gene: TRBJ1-2; v_gene: TRBV29-1; CDR3aa: CSVEGSTGDYYGYTF; CDR3nt: TGCAGCGTTGAAGGATCGACAGGGGATTACTATGGCTACACCTTC
abundance: -; d_gene: -; j_gene: TRBJ2-3; v_gene: TRBV20-1; CDR3aa: CSARQVDTQYF; CDR3nt: TGCAGTGCCCGACAGGTAGATACGCAGTATTTT
abundance: -; d_gene: -; j_gene: TRBJ1-1; v_gene: TRBV12-3/TRBV12-4; CDR3aa: CASSFDAVNTEAFF; CDR3nt: TGTGCCAGCAGTTTCGATGCAGTGAACACTGAAGCTTTCTTT
abundance: -; d_gene: -; j_gene: TRBJ1-5; v_gene: TRBV12-5; CDR3aa: CASGSWEPGQPQHF; CDR3nt: TGTGCTAGTGGTTCTTGGGAACCGGGTCAGCCCCAGCATTTT
abundance: -; d_gene: -; j_gene: TRBJ1-1; v_gene: TRBV19; CDR3aa: CASSIRREGTEAFF; CDR3nt: TGTGCCAGTAGTATTCGTAGGGAGGGAACTGAAGCTTTCTTT
abundance: -; d_gene: -; j_gene: TRBJ2-7; v_gene: TRBV19; CDR3aa: CASSIKRRLVGPYEQYF; CDR3nt: TGTGCCAGTAGTATTAAACGGCGGCTTGTTGGCCCCTACGAGCAGTACTTC
abundance: -; d_gene: -; j_gene: TRBJ2-7; v_gene: TRBV21-1; CDR3aa: CASRNSAPGQVFYEQYF; CDR3nt: TGTGCCAGCAGGAACTCGGCTCCGGGACAGGTATTCTACGAGCAGTACTTC
abundance: once; d_gene: -; j_gene: TRBJ1-1; v_gene: TRBV29-1; CDR3aa: CSVAPKGDTEAFF; CDR3nt: TGCAGCGTTGCCCCAAAGGGTGACACTGAAGCTTTCTTT
abundance: -; d_gene: -; j_gene: TRBJ2-1; v_gene: TRBV18; CDR3aa: CASSPGGREQFF; CDR3nt: TGTGCCAGCTCACCCGGGGGTCGGGAGCAGTTCTTC
abundance: -; d_gene: TRBD2; j_gene: TRBJ2-7; v_gene: TRBV6-5; CDR3aa: CASTGTRGEQYF; CDR3nt: TGTGCCAGCACCGGGACTAGAGGCGAGCAGTACTTC
abundance: -; d_gene: -; j_gene: TRBJ1-2; v_gene: TRBV2; CDR3aa: CASSDSPNYGYTF; CDR3nt: TGTGCCAGCAGTGACAGTCCTAACTATGGCTACACCTTC
abundance: -; d_gene: -; j_gene: TRBJ2-7; v_gene: TRBV20-1; CDR3aa: CSARGLGATYEQYF; CDR3nt: TGCAGTGCTAGAGGCCTGGGGGCAACCTACGAGCAGTACTTC
abundance: -; d_gene: TRBD2; j_gene: TRBJ2-1; v_gene: TRBV20-1; CDR3aa: CSVTSGAINEQFF; CDR3nt: TGCAGCGTTACTAGCGGAGCGATCAATGAGCAGTTCTTC